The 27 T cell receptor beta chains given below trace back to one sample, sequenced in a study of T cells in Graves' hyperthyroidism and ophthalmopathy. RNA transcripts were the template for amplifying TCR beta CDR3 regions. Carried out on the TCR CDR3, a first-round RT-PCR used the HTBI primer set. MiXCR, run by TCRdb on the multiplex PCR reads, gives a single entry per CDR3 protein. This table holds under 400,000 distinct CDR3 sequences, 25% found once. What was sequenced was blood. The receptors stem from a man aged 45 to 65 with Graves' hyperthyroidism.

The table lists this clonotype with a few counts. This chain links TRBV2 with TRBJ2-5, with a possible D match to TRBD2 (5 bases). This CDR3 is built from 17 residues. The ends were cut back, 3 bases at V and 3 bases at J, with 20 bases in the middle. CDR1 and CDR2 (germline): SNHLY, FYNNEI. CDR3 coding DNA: TGTGCCAGCAGTGAGACTCTAGGCGCGGGCCTCGAAGAGACCCAGTACTTC. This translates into CASSETLGAGLEETQYF.

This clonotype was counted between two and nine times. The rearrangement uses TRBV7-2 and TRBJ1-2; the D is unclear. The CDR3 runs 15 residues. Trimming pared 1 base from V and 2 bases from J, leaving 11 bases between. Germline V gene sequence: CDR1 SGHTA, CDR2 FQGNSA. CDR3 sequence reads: CASSLGGILNYGYTF. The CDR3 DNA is TGTGCCAGCAGCTTAGGTGGTATCTTAAACTATGGCTACACCTTC. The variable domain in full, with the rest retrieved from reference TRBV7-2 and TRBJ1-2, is GAGVSQSPSNKVTEKGKDVELRCDPISGHTALYWYRQSLGQGLEFLIYFQGNSAPDKSGLPSDRFSAERTGGSVSTLTIQRTQQEDSAVYLCASSLGGILNYGYTFGSGTRLTVV.

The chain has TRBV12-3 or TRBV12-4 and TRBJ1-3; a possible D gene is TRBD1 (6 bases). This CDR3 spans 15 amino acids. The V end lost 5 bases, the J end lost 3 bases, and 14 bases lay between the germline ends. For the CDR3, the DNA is TGTGCCAGCAGTCCTATAGGGGGATTTGGAAACACCATATATTTT. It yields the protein CASSPIGGFGNTIYF.

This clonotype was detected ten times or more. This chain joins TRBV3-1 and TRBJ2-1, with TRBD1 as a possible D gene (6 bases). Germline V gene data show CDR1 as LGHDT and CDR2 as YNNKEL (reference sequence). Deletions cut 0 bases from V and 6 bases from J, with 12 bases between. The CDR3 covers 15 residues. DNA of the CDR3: TGTGCCAGCAGCCAAGATCGGAGCAGGGGCAATGAGCAGTTCTTC. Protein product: CASSQDRSRGNEQFF.

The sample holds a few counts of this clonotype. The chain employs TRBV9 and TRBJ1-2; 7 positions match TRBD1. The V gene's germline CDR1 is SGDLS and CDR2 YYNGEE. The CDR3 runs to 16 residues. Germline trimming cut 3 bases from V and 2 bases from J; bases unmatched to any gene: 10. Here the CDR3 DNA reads TGTGCCAGCAGCGCAGCTGGACAGGAGGGGAACTATGGCTACACCTTC. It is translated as CASSAAGQEGNYGYTF.

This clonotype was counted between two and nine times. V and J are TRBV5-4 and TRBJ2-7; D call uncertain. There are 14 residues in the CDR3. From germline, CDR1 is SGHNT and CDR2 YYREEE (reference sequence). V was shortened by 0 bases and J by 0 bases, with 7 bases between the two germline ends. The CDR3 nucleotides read TGTGCCAGCAGCTTGGATGGGAACTCCTACGAGCAGTACTTC. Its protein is CASSLDGNSYEQYF.

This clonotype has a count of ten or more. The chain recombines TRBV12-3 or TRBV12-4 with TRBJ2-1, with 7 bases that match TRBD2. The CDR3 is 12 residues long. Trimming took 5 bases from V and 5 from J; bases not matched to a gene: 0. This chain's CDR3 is CASSGLDNEQFF. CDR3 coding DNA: TGTGCCAGCAGTGGACTAGACAATGAGCAGTTCTTC.

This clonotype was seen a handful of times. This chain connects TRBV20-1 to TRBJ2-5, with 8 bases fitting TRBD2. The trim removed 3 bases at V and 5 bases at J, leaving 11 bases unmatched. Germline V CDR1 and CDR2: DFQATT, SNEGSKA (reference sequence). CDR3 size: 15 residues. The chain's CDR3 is CSARATSGPLETQYF. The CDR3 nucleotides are TGCAGTGCTAGGGCTACTAGCGGTCCCTTGGAGACCCAGTACTTC.

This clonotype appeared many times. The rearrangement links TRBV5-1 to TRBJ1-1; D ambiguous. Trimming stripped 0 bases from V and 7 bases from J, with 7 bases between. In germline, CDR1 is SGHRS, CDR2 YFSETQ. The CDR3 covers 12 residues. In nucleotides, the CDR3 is TGCGCCAGCAGCTTGGACCCTTATGAAGCTTTCTTT. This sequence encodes CASSLDPYEAFF.

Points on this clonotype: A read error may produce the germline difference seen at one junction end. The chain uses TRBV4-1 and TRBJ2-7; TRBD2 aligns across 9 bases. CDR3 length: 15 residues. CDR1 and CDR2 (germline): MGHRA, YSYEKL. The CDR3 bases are TGCGCCAGCAGCCAAAGGGCGGGAGGGCCCTACGAGCGGTACTTC. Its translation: CASSQRAGGPYERYF.

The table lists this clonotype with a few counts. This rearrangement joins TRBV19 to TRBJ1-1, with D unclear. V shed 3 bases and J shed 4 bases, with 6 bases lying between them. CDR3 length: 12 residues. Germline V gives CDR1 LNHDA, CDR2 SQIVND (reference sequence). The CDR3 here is CASSMGFTEAFF. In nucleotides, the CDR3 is TGTGCCAGTAGTATGGGGTTCACTGAAGCTTTCTTT.

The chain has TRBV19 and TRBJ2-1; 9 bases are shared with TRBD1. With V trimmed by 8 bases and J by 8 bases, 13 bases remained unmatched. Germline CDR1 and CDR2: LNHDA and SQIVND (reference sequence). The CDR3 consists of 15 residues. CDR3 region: CASHEPGQGSHEQFF. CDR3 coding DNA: TGTGCCAGTCACGAACCGGGACAGGGATCCCATGAGCAGTTCTTC.

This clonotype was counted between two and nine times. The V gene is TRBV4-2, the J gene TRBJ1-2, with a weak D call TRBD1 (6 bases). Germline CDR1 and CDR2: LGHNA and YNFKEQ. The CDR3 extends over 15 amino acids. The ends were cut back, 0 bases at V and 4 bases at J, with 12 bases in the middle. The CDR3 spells CASSQEKRGLYGYTF. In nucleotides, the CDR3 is TGTGCCAGCAGCCAAGAGAAGCGGGGGCTCTATGGCTACACCTTC.

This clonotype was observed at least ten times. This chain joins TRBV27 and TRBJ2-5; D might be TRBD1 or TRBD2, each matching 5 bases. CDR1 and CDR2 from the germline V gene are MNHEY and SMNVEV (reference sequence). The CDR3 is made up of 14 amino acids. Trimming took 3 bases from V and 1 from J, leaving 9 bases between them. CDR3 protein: CASSLPGRQETQYF. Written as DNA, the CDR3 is TGTGCCAGCAGTTTGCCGGGGCGCCAAGAGACCCAGTACTTC.

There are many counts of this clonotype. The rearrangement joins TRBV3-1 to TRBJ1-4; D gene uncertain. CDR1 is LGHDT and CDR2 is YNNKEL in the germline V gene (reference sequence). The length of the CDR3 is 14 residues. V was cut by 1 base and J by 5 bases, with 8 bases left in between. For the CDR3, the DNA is TGTGCCAGCAGCCAAGGCGAAGGAAATGAAAAACTGTTTTTT. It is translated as CASSQGEGNEKLFF.

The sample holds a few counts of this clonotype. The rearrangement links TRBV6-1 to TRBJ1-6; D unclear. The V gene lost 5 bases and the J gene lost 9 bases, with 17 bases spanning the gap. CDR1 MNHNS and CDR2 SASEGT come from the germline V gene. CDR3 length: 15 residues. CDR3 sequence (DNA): TGTGCCAGCAGTCGTTCCGGTGGGGAACGTTCACCCCTCCACTTT. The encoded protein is CASSRSGGERSPLHF.

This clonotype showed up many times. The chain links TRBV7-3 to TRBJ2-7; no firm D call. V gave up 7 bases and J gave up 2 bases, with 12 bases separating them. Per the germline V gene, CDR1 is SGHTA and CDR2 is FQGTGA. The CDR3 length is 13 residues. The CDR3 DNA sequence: TGTGCCAGCACTCCCGGACCTCCCTACGAGCAGTACTTC. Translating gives CASTPGPPYEQYF.

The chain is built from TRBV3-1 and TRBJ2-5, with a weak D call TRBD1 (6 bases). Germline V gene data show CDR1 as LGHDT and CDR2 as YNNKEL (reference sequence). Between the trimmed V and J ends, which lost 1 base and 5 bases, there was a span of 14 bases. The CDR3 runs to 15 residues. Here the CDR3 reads CASSQAGGLGETQYF. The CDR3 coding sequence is TGTGCCAGCAGCCAAGCTGGGGGCTTAGGGGAGACCCAGTACTTC.

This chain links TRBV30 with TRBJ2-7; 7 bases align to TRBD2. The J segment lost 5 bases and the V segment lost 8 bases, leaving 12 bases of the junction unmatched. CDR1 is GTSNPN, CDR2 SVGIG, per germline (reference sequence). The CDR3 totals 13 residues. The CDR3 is CAILTGGGHEQYF. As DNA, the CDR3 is TGTGCCATTCTGACCGGCGGGGGTCACGAGCAGTACTTC.

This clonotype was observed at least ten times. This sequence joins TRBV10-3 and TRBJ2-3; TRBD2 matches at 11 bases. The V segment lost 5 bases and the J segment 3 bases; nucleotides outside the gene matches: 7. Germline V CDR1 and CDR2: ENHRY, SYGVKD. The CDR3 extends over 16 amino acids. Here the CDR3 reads CAISSSTSGTTDTQYF. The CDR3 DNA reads TGTGCCATCAGTAGCTCGACTAGCGGGACAACAGATACGCAGTATTTT.

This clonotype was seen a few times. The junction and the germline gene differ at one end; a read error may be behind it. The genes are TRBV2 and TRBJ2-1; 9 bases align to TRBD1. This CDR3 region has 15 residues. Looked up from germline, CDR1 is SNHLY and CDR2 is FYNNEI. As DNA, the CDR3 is TGTGCCAGCATCCCCCAACAGACAGGGGGGAATGAGCAGCTCTTC. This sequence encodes CASIPQQTGGNEQLF.

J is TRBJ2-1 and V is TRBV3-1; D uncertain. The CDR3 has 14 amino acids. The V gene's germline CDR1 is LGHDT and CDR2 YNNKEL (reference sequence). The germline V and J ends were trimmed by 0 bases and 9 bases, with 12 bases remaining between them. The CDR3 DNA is TGTGCCAGCAGCCAAGAAATGAAGCGATTTGAGCAGTTCTTC. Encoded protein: CASSQEMKRFEQFF.

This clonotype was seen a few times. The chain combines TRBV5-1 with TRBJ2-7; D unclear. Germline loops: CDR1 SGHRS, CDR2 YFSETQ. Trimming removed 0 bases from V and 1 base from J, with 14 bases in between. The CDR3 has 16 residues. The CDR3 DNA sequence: TGCGCCAGCAGCTTGGGGGCGGTAGCCCCATCCTACGAGCAGTACTTC. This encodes CASSLGAVAPSYEQYF.

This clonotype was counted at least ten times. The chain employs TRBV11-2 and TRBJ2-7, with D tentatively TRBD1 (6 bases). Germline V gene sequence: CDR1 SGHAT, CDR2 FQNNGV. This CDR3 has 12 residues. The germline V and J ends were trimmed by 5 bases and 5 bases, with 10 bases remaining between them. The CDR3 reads CASSHGQNEQYF. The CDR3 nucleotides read TGTGCCAGCAGCCATGGACAGAACGAGCAGTACTTC. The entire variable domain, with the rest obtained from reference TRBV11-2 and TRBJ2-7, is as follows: EAGVAQSPRYKIIEKRQSVAFWCNPISGHATLYWYQQILGQGPKLLIQFQNNGVVDDSQLPKDRFSAERLKGVDSTLKIQPAKLEDSAVYLCASSHGQNEQYFGPGTRLTVT.

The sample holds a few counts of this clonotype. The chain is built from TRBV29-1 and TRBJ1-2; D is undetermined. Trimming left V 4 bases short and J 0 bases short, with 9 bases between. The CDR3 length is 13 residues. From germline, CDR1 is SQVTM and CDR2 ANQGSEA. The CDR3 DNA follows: TGCAGCGTTGTCGGTCAGACTAACTATGGCTACACCTTC. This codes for CSVVGQTNYGYTF.

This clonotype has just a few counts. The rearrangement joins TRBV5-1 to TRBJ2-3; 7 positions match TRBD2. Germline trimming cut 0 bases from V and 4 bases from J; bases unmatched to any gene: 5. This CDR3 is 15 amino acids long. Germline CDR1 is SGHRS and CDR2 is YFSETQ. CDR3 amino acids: CASSLVAGAPDTQYF. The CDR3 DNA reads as TGCGCCAGCAGCTTGGTTGCGGGAGCCCCAGATACGCAGTATTTT. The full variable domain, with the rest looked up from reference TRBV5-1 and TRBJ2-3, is KAGVTQTPRYLIKTRGQQVTLSCSPISGHRSVSWYQQTPGQGLQFLFEYFSETQRNKGNFPGRFSGRQFSNSRSEMNVSTLELGDSALYLCASSLVAGAPDTQYFGPGTRLTVL.

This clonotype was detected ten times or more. CDR3 sequence: CASVSQRVYNEQFF. CDR3 bases: TGTGCCAGCGTCAGCCAGCGGGTCTACAATGAGCAGTTCTTC. The genes are TRBV6-1 and TRBJ2-1, with a tentative D call TRBD2 (6 bases). Germline V gene sequence: CDR1 MNHNS, CDR2 SASEGT. This CDR3 has 14 amino acids. The V end was cut by 8 bases, the J end by 3 bases, with 14 bases between.